This entry lists 16 T cell receptor beta chains sequenced from one sample in a study of T cell responses to AZD1222 COVID-19 vaccine (dated by TCRdb to about 2021). Library generation was performed with the immunoSEQ multiplex PCR assay. The table was pulled from immuneACCESS by TCRdb, which kept in-frame rearrangements only. Such tables lose some clones; where checked, under half of the loss comes from unresolved V genes, and the rest has no known cause. The sample includes about 140,000 clones, with about 90% observed a single time. The ten top clones hold 1.9% of the sample. The intended sense of this specimen's time point label: baseline before first vaccination. This specimen was peripheral blood, taken on day 0 of AZD1222 vaccination. Every receptor here comes from an adult in good health.

The CDR3 region has the DNA TGTGCCAGCAGCCAAAGGACTGAAGCTTTCTTT. It specifies CASSQRTEAFF. V is TRBV6-1 and J is TRBJ1-1, with D hard to call. Germline lookup yields CDR1 MNHNS and CDR2 SASEGT. The CDR3 loop spans 11 amino acids. Trimming pared 6 bases from V and 5 bases from J, leaving 7 bases between.

The chain joins TRBV4-2 to TRBJ1-5, with TRBD1 identical over 11 bases. The CDR3 length is 17 residues. The germline gives CDR1 LGHNA, CDR2 YNFKEQ. Trimming removed 6 bases from V and 1 base from J; junction bases left unmatched: 8. Here the CDR3 DNA reads TGTGCCAGCAGGGCCGGGACAGGGGGAAGCAGCAATCAGCCCCAGCATTTT. It encodes CASRAGTGGSSNQPQHF.

The chain links TRBV7-9 to TRBJ1-3; no clear D. Trimming stripped 5 bases from V and 0 bases from J, with 14 bases between. CDR1 and CDR2 from the germline V gene are SEHNR and FQNEAQ (reference sequence). This CDR3 is 16 amino acids long. The CDR3 sequence: CASSRAPGSSGNTIYF. DNA of the CDR3: TGTGCCAGCAGCCGAGCCCCGGGAAGCTCTGGAAACACCATATATTTT.

J is TRBJ2-5 and V is TRBV4-2, with 8 bases matching TRBD2. V shed 8 bases, J shed 2 bases, and the junction held 7 bases outside the gene matches. This CDR3 has 14 residues. Germline V gene data show CDR1 as LGHNA and CDR2 as YNFKEQ. CDR3 bases: TGTGCCAGCTCGCCTAGCGGGTCACAAGAGACCCAGTACTTC. Translation: CASSPSGSQETQYF.

This chain links TRBV19 with TRBJ1-2, with 8 bases aligning to TRBD1. Losses at the gene ends were 10 bases for V and 4 bases for J; bases not matched to a gene: 14. Germline V gives CDR1 LNHDA, CDR2 SQIVND (reference sequence). The CDR3 covers 15 residues. The CDR3 region is CATSGLGQEFYGYTF. CDR3 DNA: TGTGCCACTTCTGGCCTGGGACAGGAGTTCTATGGCTACACCTTC.

The rearrangement joins TRBV3-1 (or the pseudogene TRBV3-2) to TRBJ2-5; perhaps TRBD2 as D (5 bases). V shed 4 bases and J shed 1 base, with 19 bases lying between them. The germline gives CDR1 LGHDT, CDR2 YNNKEL (reference sequence). CDR3 length: 17 amino acids. In nucleotides, the CDR3 is TGTGCCAGCAGCCCCGCCCGCTGGGAGTGGCCCCAAGAGACCCAGTACTTC. This gives the protein CASSPARWEWPQETQYF.

This sequence joins TRBV11-3 and TRBJ1-1; D is unresolved. CDR3 size: 13 residues. Germline V gene data show CDR1 as SGHNT and CDR2 as YENEEA. The V end lost 3 bases, the J end lost 6 bases, and 11 bases lay between the germline ends. The CDR3 coding sequence is TGTGCCAGCAGCTTGAGGTTGGAGGCTGAAGCTTTCTTT. Translation: CASSLRLEAEAFF. Drawing the rest from reference TRBV11-3 and TRBJ1-1, the complete variable domain is EAGVVQSPRYKIIEKKQPVAFWCNPISGHNTLYWYLQNLGQGPELLIRYENEEAVDDSQLPKDRFSAERLKGVDSTLKIQPAELGDSAVYLCASSLRLEAEAFFGQGTRLTVV.

As to this clone: At one end, the junction sequence differs from germline, possibly due to a read error. The J gene is TRBJ2-7, the V gene TRBV11-2, with TRBD2 matching over 7 bases. CDR1 and CDR2 (germline): SGHAT, FQNNGV. The CDR3 has 14 amino acids. CDR3 bases: TGTGCCAGCAGTTTAGAAATGGGGGGGTATGAGCAGTACTTC. Protein product: CASSLEMGGYEQYF.

The chain couples TRBV30 to TRBJ1-1; maybe TRBD1 (6 bases). V was shortened by 4 bases and J by 3 bases, with 12 bases between the two germline ends. Germline V lookup: CDR1 GTSNPN, CDR2 SVGIG (reference sequence). CDR3 length: 13 amino acids. The CDR3 DNA reads as TGTGCCTGGACGACAAAGGGGGACACTGAAGCTTTCTTT. Its translation is CAWTTKGDTEAFF.

V is TRBV15 and J is TRBJ1-2; D gene uncertain. The CDR3 spans 19 residues. Trimming took off 1 base at V and 5 bases at J, with 26 bases between the two ends. Germline V CDR1 and CDR2: LNHNV, YYDKDF (reference sequence). CDR3 in DNA: TGTGCCACCAGCAGAGTCATAAATCGAAAAGGCCTGAGTGGGTATGGCTACACCTTC. Its protein is CATSRVINRKGLSGYGYTF.

This clone was picked up one time. The rearrangement links TRBV4-1 to TRBJ1-2; 7 bases fit TRBD1. Looked up from germline, CDR1 is MGHRA and CDR2 is YSYEKL. The trim removed 5 bases at V and 6 bases at J, leaving 9 bases unmatched. The CDR3 is 14 residues long. The CDR3 spells CASSATGFLNGYTF. Written as DNA, the CDR3 is TGCGCCAGCAGCGCGACAGGGTTCCTCAATGGCTACACCTTC.

This clone came up once. V is TRBV7-9 and J is TRBJ2-4; 9 bases are a match to TRBD1. The V gene end was trimmed by 4 bases and the J gene end by 7 bases; junction bases not matched to a gene: 11. The germline CDR1 and CDR2 sequences are SEHNR and FQNEAQ (reference sequence). The length of the CDR3 is 16 residues. Written as DNA, the CDR3 is TGTGCCAGCAGCTCAACAGGGGGCTGGGGGCTGAACATTCAGTACTTC. Translating it yields CASSSTGGWGLNIQYF. The full variable domain, its missing parts supplied by reference TRBV7-9 and TRBJ2-4, is DTGVSQNPRHKITKRGQNVTFRCDPISEHNRLYWYRQTLGQGPEFLTYFQNEAQLEKSRLLSDRFSAERPKGSFSTLEIQRTEQGDSAMYLCASSSTGGWGLNIQYFGAGTRLSVL.

The rearrangement links TRBV7-8 to TRBJ2-1; D gene unclear. CDR1 and CDR2 (germline): SGHVS, FQNEAQ. V lost 2 bases to trimming and J lost 5 bases, with 16 bases between them. This CDR3 contains 16 residues. The chain's CDR3 is CASSLFRDTADNEQFF. Here the CDR3 DNA reads TGTGCCAGCAGCTTATTCCGAGATACCGCGGACAATGAGCAGTTCTTC. The full variable domain, rest sourced from reference TRBV7-8 and TRBJ2-1, is GAGVSQSPRYKVAKRGQDVALRCDPISGHVSLFWYQQALGQGPEFLTYFQNEAQLDKSGLPSDRFFAERPEGSVSTLKIQRTQQEDSAVYLCASSLFRDTADNEQFFGPGTRLTVL.

V is TRBV4-3 and J is TRBJ2-1; possible D gene TRBD2, 6 bases. CDR3 size: 18 residues. Per the germline V gene, CDR1 is LGHNA and CDR2 is YSLEER. V was clipped by 0 bases and J by 7 bases, with 22 bases between them. The CDR3: CASSQDHWGRSLPNEQFF. The CDR3 DNA follows: TGCGCCAGCAGCCAAGATCATTGGGGGAGGTCCCTGCCAAATGAGCAGTTCTTC.

The V call is TRBV6-5, the J call TRBJ1-3; no clear D gene. Trimming removed 4 bases at V and 2 bases at J, with 15 bases between. This CDR3 contains 16 residues. The germline CDR1 and CDR2 sequences are MNHEY and SVGAGI. In DNA, the CDR3 is TGTGCCAGCAGTTTTGCAGGAGCTTTTCCTGGAAACACCATATATTTT. It encodes CASSFAGAFPGNTIYF.

This chain joins TRBV27 and TRBJ1-2; a weak D match, TRBD1 (6 bases). The length of the CDR3 is 13 residues. In germline, CDR1 is MNHEY, CDR2 SMNVEV (reference sequence). V was shortened by 5 bases and J by 7 bases, with 14 bases between the two germline ends. CDR3 nucleotide sequence: TGTGCCAGCAGTCTTACAGGGTTGGGTGGCTACACCTTC. It specifies CASSLTGLGGYTF.